This entry is about one T cell receptor (beta chain). The antigen is not known. This specimen belongs to a study of cytomegalovirus exposure and HLA in healthy donors. On the study more broadly: Of 398 genotyped donors, about 81% clustered with self-reported Caucasian donors.

The PCR was carried out with 60 Vbeta primers and 13 Jbeta primers. Assay used: immunoSEQ multiplex PCR; TCRdb lists only in-frame clones, some missing. In the table there are about 200,000 clones, around 77% of which are singletons. Overall study results and limits: In a later analysis, HLA-associated TCR beta chains were more clonally expanded than equally common others.

This CDR3 has 13 residues. The germline V gene encodes CDR1 PRHDT and CDR2 FYEKMQ (reference sequence). Trimming at V came to 3 bases and at J to 8 bases, leaving 3 bases not matched to a gene. The source material was PBMCs. The J gene is TRBJ1-4, the V gene TRBV13; the match to TRBD1 covers 7 bases. This clonotype was sampled from a woman aged 25 to 39 in good health and CMV-seronegative. As DNA, the CDR3 is TGTGCCAGCAGCTTCCACAGGGGAGAAAAACTGTTTTTT. Translating it yields CASSFHRGEKLFF. The full variable domain, with the rest looked up from reference TRBV13 and TRBJ1-4, is AAGVIQSPRHLIKEKRETATLKCYPIPRHDTVYWYQQGPGQDPQFLISFYEKMQSDKGSIPDRFSAQQFSDYHSELNMSSLELGDSALYFCASSFHRGEKLFFGSGTQLSVL.